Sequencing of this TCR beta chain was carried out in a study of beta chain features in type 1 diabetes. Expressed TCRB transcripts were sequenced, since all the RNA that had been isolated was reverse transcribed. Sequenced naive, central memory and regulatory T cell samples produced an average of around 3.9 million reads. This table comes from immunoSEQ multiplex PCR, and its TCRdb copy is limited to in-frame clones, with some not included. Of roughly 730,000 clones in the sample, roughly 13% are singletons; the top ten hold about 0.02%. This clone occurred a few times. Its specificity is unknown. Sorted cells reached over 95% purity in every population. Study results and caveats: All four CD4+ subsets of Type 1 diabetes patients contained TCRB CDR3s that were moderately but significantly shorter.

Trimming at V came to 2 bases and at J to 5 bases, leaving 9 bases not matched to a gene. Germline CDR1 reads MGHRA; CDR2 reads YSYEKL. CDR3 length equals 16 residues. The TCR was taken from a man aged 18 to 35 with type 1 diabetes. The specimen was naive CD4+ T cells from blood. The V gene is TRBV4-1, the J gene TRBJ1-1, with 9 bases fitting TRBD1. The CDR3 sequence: CASSQQQGATGTEAFF. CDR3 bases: TGCGCCAGCAGCCAACAACAGGGGGCCACGGGAACTGAAGCTTTCTTT.